The clone carrying this TCR beta chain was detected a few times. This entry comes from a study of response to subunit inactivated influenza vaccine. Via MiXCR, TCRdb re-called the RT-PCR reads, giving one row per CDR3 protein. The table shows approximately 530,000 distinct CDR3 sequences, with less than 8% occurring only once. The receptor was isolated from a man aged 50-75 years who received an inactivated influenza vaccine. The sample consisted of PBMCs from blood, taken less than 30 months after vaccination.

This CDR3 is CARPWWVLNQPQHF. The CDR3 DNA reads TGTGCCAGGCCGTGGTGGGTACTCAATCAGCCCCAGCATTTT. The chain is built from TRBV7-6 and TRBJ1-5, with D uncertain. The V end lost 9 bases, the J end lost 3 bases, and 15 bases lay between the germline ends. The CDR3 loop spans 14 amino acids. Germline CDR1 SGHVS, CDR2 FNYEAQ.